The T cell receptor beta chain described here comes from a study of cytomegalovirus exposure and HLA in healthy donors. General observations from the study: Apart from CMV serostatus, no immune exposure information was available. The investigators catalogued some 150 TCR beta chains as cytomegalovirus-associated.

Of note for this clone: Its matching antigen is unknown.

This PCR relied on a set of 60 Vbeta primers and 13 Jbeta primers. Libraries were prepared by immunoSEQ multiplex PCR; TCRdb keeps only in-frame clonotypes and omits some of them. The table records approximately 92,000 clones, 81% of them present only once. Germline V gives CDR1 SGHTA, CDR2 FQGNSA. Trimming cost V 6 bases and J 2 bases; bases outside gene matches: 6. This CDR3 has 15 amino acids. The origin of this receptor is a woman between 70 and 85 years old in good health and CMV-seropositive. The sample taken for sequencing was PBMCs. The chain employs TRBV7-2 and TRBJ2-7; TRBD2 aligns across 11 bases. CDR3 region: CASSSNSGRAYEQYF. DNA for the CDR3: TGTGCCAGCAGTTCCAATAGCGGGAGGGCCTACGAGCAGTACTTC.